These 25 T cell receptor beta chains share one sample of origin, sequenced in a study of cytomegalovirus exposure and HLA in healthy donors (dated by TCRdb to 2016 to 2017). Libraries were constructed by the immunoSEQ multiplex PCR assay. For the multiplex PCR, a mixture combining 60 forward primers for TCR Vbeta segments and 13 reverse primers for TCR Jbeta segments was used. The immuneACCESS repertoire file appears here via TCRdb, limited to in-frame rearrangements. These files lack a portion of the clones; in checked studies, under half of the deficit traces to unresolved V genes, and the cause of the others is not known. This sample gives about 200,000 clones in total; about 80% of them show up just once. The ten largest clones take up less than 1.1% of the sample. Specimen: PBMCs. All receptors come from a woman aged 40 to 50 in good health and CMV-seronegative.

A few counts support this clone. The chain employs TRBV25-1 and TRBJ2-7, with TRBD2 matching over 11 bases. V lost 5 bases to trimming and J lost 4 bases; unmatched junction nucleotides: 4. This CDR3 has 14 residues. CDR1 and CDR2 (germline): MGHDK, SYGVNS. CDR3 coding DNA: TGTGCCAGCAGTATATCTAGCGGGAGGTACGAGCAGTACTTC. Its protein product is CASSISSGRYEQYF.

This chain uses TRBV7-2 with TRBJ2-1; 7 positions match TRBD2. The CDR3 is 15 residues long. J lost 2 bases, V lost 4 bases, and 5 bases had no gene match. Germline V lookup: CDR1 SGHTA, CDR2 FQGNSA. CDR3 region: CASSSTAGTYNEQFF. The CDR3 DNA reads TGTGCCAGCAGCTCAACAGCGGGAACCTACAATGAGCAGTTCTTC.

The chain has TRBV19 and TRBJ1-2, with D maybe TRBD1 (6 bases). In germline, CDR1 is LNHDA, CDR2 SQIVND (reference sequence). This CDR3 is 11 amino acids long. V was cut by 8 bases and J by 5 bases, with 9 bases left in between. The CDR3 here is CASRTVYGYTF. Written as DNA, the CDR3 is TGTGCCAGTCGGACAGTTTATGGCTACACCTTC.

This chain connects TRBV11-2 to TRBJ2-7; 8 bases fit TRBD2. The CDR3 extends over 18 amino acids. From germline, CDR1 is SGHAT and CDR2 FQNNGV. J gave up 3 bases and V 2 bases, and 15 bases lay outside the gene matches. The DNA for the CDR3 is TGTGCCAGCAGCTTAACCCATCGGGTCGGGACTAGTGTCTACGAGCAGTACGTC. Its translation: CASSLTHRVGTSVYEQYV.

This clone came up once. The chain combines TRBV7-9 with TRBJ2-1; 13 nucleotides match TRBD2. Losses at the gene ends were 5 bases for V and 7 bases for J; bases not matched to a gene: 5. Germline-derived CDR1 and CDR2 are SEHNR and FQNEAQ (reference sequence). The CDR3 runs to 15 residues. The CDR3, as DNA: TGTGCCAGCAGCCCAGCGGGACTAGCGGGGAATGAGCAGTTCTTC. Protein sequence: CASSPAGLAGNEQFF.

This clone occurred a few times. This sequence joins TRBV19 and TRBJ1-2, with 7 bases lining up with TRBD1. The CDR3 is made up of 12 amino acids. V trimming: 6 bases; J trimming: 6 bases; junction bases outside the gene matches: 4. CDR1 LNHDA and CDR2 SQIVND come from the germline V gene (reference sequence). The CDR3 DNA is TGTGCCAGTAGCAGGACAGGAGATGGCTACACCTTC. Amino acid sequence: CASSRTGDGYTF.

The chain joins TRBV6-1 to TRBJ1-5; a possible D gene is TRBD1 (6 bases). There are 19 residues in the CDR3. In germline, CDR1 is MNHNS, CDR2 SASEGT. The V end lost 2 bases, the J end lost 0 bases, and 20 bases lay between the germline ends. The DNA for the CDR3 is TGTGCCAGCAGTGAAAGGCCCCCGACAGGCCCCTATAGCAATCAGCCCCAGCATTTT. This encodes CASSERPPTGPYSNQPQHF.

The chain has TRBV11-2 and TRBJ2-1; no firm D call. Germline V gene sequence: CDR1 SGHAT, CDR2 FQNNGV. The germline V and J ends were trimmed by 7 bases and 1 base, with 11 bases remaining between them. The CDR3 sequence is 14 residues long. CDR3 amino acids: CASTLLESYNEQFF. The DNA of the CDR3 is TGTGCCAGCACCCTCCTAGAGTCCTACAATGAGCAGTTCTTC.

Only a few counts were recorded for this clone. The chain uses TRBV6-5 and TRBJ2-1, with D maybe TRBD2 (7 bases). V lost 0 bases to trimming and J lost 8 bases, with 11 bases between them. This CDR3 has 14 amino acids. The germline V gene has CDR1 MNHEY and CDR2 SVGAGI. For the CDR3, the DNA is TGTGCCAGCAGTTACTCCGAGGGGGGGGATGAGCAGTTCTTC. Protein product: CASSYSEGGDEQFF.

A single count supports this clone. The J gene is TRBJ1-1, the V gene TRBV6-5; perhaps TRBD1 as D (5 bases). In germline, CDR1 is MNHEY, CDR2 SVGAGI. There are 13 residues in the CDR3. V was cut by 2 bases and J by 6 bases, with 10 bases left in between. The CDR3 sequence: CASSYRGVPEAFF. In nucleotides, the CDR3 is TGTGCCAGCAGTTACAGGGGCGTCCCTGAAGCTTTCTTT.

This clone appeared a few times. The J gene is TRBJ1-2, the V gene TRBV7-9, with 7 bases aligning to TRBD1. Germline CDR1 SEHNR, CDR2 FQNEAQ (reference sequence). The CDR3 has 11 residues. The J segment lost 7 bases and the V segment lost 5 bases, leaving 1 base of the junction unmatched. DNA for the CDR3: TGTGCCAGCAGCAGACAGGGTGGCTACACCTTC. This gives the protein CASSRQGGYTF.

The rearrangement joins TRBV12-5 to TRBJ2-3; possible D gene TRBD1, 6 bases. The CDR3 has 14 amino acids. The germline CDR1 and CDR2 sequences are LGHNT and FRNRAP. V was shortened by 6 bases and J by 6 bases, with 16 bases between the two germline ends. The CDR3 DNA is TGTGCTAGTGGGGTCAGGGGAGCCGCCGATACGCAGTATTTT. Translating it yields CASGVRGAADTQYF.

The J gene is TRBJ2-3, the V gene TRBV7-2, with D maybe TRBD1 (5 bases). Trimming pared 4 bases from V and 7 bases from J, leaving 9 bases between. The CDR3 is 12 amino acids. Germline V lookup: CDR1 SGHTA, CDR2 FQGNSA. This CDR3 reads CASSSRTNTQYF. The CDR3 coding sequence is TGTGCCAGCAGCTCAAGGACAAATACGCAGTATTTT.

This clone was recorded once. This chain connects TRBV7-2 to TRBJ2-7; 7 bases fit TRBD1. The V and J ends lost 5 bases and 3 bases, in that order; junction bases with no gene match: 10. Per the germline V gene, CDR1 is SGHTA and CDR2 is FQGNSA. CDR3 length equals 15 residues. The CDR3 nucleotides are TGTGCCAGCAGCCCCCGACAGGGCCACAGCTACGAGCAGTACTTC. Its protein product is CASSPRQGHSYEQYF.

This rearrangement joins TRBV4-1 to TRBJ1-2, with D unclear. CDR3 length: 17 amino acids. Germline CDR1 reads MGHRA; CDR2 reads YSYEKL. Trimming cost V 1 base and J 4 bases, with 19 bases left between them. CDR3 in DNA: TGCGCCAGCAGCCAAGTCAATTTGGGCTTAGAGGGCTATGGCTACACCTTC. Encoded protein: CASSQVNLGLEGYGYTF.

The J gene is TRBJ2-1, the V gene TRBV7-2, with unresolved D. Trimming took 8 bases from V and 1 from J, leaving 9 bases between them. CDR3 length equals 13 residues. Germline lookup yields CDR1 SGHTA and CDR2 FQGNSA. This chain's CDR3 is CASGSLSYNEQFF. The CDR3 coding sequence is TGTGCCAGCGGTAGCCTATCCTACAATGAGCAGTTCTTC.

The CDR3: CASSQGYGVATEAFF. The CDR3, as DNA: TGCGCCAGCAGCCAGGGGTACGGGGTTGCGACTGAAGCTTTCTTT. The chain combines TRBV4-1 with TRBJ1-1, with no clear D. Between the trimmed V and J ends, which lost 3 bases and 5 bases, there was a span of 16 bases. Germline CDR1 is MGHRA and CDR2 is YSYEKL. The CDR3 consists of 15 residues.

The CDR3 nucleotides are TGTGCCTGGAACTATAGGAGAAACACCATATATTTT. It translates to CAWNYRRNTIYF. The V gene is TRBV30, the J gene TRBJ1-3; D call uncertain. The V gene lost 4 bases and the J gene lost 5 bases, with 9 bases spanning the gap. Germline assignment: CDR1 GTSNPN and CDR2 SVGIG (reference sequence). The CDR3 consists of 12 residues.

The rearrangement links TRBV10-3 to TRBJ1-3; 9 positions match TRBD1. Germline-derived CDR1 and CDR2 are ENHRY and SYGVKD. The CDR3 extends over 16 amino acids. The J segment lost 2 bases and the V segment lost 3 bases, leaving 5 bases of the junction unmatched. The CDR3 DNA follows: TGTGCCATCAGTGACAGGCGACAGGGGGCTGGAAACACCATATATTTT. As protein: CAISDRRQGAGNTIYF.

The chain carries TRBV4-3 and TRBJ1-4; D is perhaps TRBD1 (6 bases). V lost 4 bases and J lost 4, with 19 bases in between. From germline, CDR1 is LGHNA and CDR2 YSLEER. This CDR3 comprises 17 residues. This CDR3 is CASSPQTGLRGNEKLFF. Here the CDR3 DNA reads TGCGCCAGCAGCCCACAAACAGGGTTGAGGGGTAATGAAAAACTGTTTTTT.

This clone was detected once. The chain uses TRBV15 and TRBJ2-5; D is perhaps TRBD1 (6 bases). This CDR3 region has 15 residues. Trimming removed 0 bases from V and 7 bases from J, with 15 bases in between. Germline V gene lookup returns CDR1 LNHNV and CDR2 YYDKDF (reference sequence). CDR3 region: CATSRDRQGRGTQYF. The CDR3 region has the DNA TGTGCCACCAGCAGAGATCGGCAGGGCAGGGGGACCCAGTACTTC.

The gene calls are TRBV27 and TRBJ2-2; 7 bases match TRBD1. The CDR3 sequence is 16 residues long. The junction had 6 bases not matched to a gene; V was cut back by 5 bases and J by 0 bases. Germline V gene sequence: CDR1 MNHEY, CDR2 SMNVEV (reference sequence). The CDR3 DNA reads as TGTGCCAGCAGTCTACAGGGGAGTTCGAACACCGGGGAGCTGTTTTTT. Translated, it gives CASSLQGSSNTGELFF.

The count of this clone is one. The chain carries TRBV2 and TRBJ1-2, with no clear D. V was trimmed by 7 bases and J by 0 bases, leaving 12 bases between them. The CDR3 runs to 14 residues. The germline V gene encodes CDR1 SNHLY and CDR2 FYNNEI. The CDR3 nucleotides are TGTGCCAGCACCTCGCTGACTTCTAACTATGGCTACACCTTC. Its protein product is CASTSLTSNYGYTF.

In nucleotides, the CDR3 is TGTGCCAGCAGTCCGGGACTAGCGTTTTACAATGAGCAGTTCTTC. Its protein is CASSPGLAFYNEQFF. The chain links TRBV27 to TRBJ2-1, with 10 positions matching TRBD2. The CDR3 is 15 amino acids. Losses at the gene ends were 5 bases for V and 4 bases for J; bases not matched to a gene: 5. Germline CDR1 is MNHEY and CDR2 is SMNVEV (reference sequence).

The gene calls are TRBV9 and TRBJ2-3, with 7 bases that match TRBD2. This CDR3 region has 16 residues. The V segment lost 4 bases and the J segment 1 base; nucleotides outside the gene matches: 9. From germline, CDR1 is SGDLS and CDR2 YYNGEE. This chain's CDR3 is CASSSQAGLGTDTQYF. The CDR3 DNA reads TGTGCCAGCAGCTCCCAAGCGGGATTGGGCACAGATACGCAGTATTTT.